This T cell receptor beta chain was identified during a study of blood T cell repertoires in COVID-19. Overall study context: PBMCs, B-cell-depleted T cells, or T cells were the source of the cDNA or gDNA that made up the material.

This CDR3 has 17 amino acids. Germline-derived CDR1 and CDR2 are ENHRY and SYGVKD. The junction had 9 bases not matched to a gene; V was cut back by 2 bases and J by 5 bases. Measured with immunoSEQ multiplex PCR; TCRdb has only the in-frame clones, and not every one. This sample carries hundreds of thousands of clones, 85% to 90% of them seen once, and the ten largest clones take about 0.26%. J is TRBJ2-1 and V is TRBV10-3; 10 nucleotides align to TRBD1. The sequenced sample consisted of peripheral blood. The source of this sequence is a woman aged 18-35 years with acute or convalescent COVID-19. In DNA form, the CDR3 reads TGTGCCATCAGTGAGAGTTTTGACAGGGGGCTCAACAATGAGCAGTTCTTC. This translates into CAISESFDRGLNNEQFF.